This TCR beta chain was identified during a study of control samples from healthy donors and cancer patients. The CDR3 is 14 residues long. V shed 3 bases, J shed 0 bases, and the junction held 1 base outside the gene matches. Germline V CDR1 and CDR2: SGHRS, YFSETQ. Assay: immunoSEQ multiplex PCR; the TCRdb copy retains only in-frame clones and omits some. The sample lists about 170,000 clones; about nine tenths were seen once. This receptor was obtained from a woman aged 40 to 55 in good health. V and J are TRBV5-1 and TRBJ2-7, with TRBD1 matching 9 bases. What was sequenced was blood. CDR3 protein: CASSWDRDSYEQYF. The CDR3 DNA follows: TGCGCCAGCAGCTGGGACAGGGACTCCTACGAGCAGTACTTC.